In this sample, the clone carrying this T cell receptor (beta chain) turned up once. Its cognate antigen is unknown. The entry originates in a study of T cells in localized non-small cell lung cancer. The assay was immunoSEQ multiplex PCR, and TCRdb's table has in-frame clones only and misses some. The table lists about 28,000 clones, more than 65% of them singletons. Study results and limitations: Uninvolved adjacent lung, not tumor, had the highest T cell clonality. The study detected a median roughly 50 of the top 100 tumor clones in adjacent lung. Sequencing covered just one tumor region, so heterogeneity cannot be ruled out.

Germline assignment: CDR1 MNHEY and CDR2 SVGAGI. The CDR3 length is 16 residues. J was trimmed by 10 bases and V by 3 bases; bases with no gene match: 12. Sample: peripheral blood mononuclear cells, taken before any cancer treatment. The V call is TRBV6-5, the J call TRBJ2-1; 10 bases agree with TRBD2. This TCR derives from a man aged 40-75 years with stage III lung adenocarcinoma. The CDR3 nucleotides are TGTGCCAGCAGTTATTTCGGACTAGCGGCCGGATGGGAGCAGTTCTTC. Amino acids: CASSYFGLAAGWEQFF.